The 15 T cell receptor beta chains reported below all come from one sample, sequenced in a study of T cell repertoires in aging, cancer and after chemotherapy. Multiplex touch-down PCR with TRB-A/B primers amplified rearranged V-D-J TRB sequences. TCRdb independently ran MiXCR on the multiplex PCR reads; one entry per CDR3 protein. This sample has 8,500 to 9,500 distinct CDR3 sequences, with around a quarter found just once. Peripheral blood genomic DNA, not sorted cells or RNA, was the template. The source material was blood. The origin of the receptors is a human donor with a blood cancer. The donor label of this sample is uncertain.

By share of the sample, this clonotype is medium-sized (0.01 to 0.1%). The chain is built from TRBV6-5 and TRBJ2-5, with a tentative D call TRBD2 (8 bases). The CDR3 length is 15 residues. Germline-derived CDR1 and CDR2 are MNHEY and SVGAGI. V shed 2 bases and J shed 4 bases, with 14 bases lying between them. The CDR3 region is CASSYTGGGPETQYF. The CDR3 region has the DNA TGTGCCAGCAGTTACACGGGAGGGGGCCCAGAGACCCAGTACTTC.

The genes are TRBV6-5 and TRBJ1-2; 10 nucleotides align to TRBD1. The CDR3 is 16 amino acids. Per germline, CDR1 MNHEY and CDR2 SVGAGI. With V trimmed by 4 bases and J by 4 bases, 9 bases remained unmatched. CDR3 sequence: CASSSRTGGVSYGYTF. In nucleotides, the CDR3 is TGTGCCAGCAGTTCAAGGACAGGGGGTGTTAGCTATGGCTACACCTTC.

This clonotype was detected a few times. The J gene is TRBJ2-7, the V gene TRBV7-2, with 13 bases that match TRBD2. Trimming cost V 7 bases and J 1 base; bases outside gene matches: 10. Germline CDR1 is SGHTA and CDR2 is FQGNSA. The CDR3 runs to 17 residues. The DNA for the CDR3 is TGTGCCAGCACCAGAAGGACTAGCGGGAGTTCGTCCTACGAGCAGTACTTC. The encoded protein is CASTRRTSGSSSYEQYF.

This clonotype was seen only a few times. The chain carries TRBV27 and TRBJ1-1; weak D call: TRBD1 (6 bases). The V end was cut by 6 bases, the J end by 3 bases, with 14 bases between. The germline V gene encodes CDR1 MNHEY and CDR2 SMNVEV (reference sequence). The CDR3 has 14 residues. The CDR3, as DNA: TGTGCCAGCAGGACACAGGGTTACTACACTGAAGCTTTCTTT. This gives the protein CASRTQGYYTEAFF.

Relative to its sample, this clonotype is medium-sized. The chain uses TRBV30 and TRBJ2-1; 9 bases align to TRBD2. V dropped 0 bases and J dropped 9; count of bases not matched to a gene: 9. The V gene's germline CDR1 is GTSNPN and CDR2 SVGIG (reference sequence). This CDR3 region has 15 residues. The CDR3, as DNA: TGTGCCTGGAGTGTCCGTAGCGGGAGAGTCCGTGAGCAGTTCTTC. Translated, it gives CAWSVRSGRVREQFF.

By proportion, this clonotype is medium-sized. This rearrangement joins TRBV5-5 to TRBJ1-2, with no clear D. The CDR3 length is 12 residues. Germline loops: CDR1 SGHKS, CDR2 YYEKEE (reference sequence). V gave up 0 bases and J gave up 8 bases, with 8 bases separating them. The CDR3 sequence is CASSLAGNGYTF. The CDR3 DNA follows: TGTGCCAGCAGCTTGGCCGGGAACGGCTACACCTTC.

This clonotype showed up just a few times. The V gene is TRBV6-5, the J gene TRBJ1-5; a weak D match, TRBD1 (6 bases). The CDR3 spans 13 residues. Germline assignment: CDR1 MNHEY and CDR2 SVGAGI. Trimming cost V 6 bases and J 4 bases, with 10 bases left between them. CDR3 sequence: CASSNQGNQPQHF. The CDR3 DNA sequence: TGTGCCAGCAGCAATCAGGGGAATCAGCCCCAGCATTTT.

The genes are TRBV11-2 and TRBJ1-2; maybe TRBD1 (5 bases). CDR3 size: 13 residues. Trimming cost V 7 bases and J 4 bases, with 13 bases left between them. Per the germline V gene, CDR1 is SGHAT and CDR2 is FQNNGV. CDR3 sequence reads: CASKRAGRYGYTF. The CDR3 DNA is TGTGCCAGCAAAAGGGCAGGGCGCTATGGCTACACCTTC.

This clonotype is medium-sized within its sample. The genes are TRBV29-1 and TRBJ1-1; D not certain. V was trimmed by 3 bases and J by 6 bases, leaving 14 bases between them. The CDR3 is made up of 13 amino acids. CDR1 SQVTM and CDR2 ANQGSEA come from the germline V gene. The CDR3 DNA reads TGCAGCGTTGAGTTGCGGGTTCGGTCTGAAGCTTTCTTT. It translates to CSVELRVRSEAFF.

This clonotype was seen many times. This sequence joins TRBV6-5 and TRBJ1-1; 7 nucleotides line up with TRBD1. The CDR3 has 13 residues. Per germline, CDR1 MNHEY and CDR2 SVGAGI. J lost 1 base, V lost 6 bases, and 2 bases had no gene match. The CDR3 sequence is CASRGTANTEAFF. The CDR3 DNA reads as TGTGCCAGCAGGGGGACAGCGAACACTGAAGCTTTCTTT.

This clonotype was observed a few times. V is TRBV24-1 and J is TRBJ1-5, with TRBD1 matching over 8 bases. Germline V CDR1 and CDR2: KGHDR, SFDVKD. This CDR3 has 15 residues. V trimming: 5 bases; J trimming: 6 bases; junction bases outside the gene matches: 8. The CDR3 reads CATSATGGGGQPQHF. CDR3 sequence (DNA): TGTGCCACCAGTGCCACAGGGGGGGGTGGTCAGCCCCAGCATTTT.

This chain connects TRBV21-1 to TRBJ2-7; TRBD1 is the table's D call and was not checked against the DNA. TRBV21-1 is classified as a pseudogene. The CDR3 is made up of 15 amino acids. The chain's CDR3 is CASSSGTDLLYEQYF. The CDR3 DNA follows: TGTGCCAGCAGCTCTGGGACAGATCTACTCTACGAGCAGTACTTC.

V and J are TRBV11-2 and TRBJ2-5; D tentatively reads TRBD1 or TRBD2 (5 bases each). Between the trimmed V and J ends, which lost 5 bases and 3 bases, there was a span of 16 bases. CDR1 and CDR2 from the germline V gene are SGHAT and FQNNGV. The CDR3 is 15 amino acids. The CDR3 is CASSPTGTAKETQYF. For the CDR3, the DNA is TGTGCCAGCAGCCCAACCGGGACGGCTAAAGAGACCCAGTACTTC. Drawing the rest from reference TRBV11-2 and TRBJ2-5, the complete variable domain is EAGVAQSPRYKIIEKRQSVAFWCNPISGHATLYWYQQILGQGPKLLIQFQNNGVVDDSQLPKDRFSAERLKGVDSTLKIQPAKLEDSAVYLCASSPTGTAKETQYFGPGTRLLVL.

This clonotype was observed a handful of times. The chain joins TRBV7-2 to TRBJ2-4, with D perhaps TRBD2 (6 bases). Germline-derived CDR1 and CDR2 are SGHTA and FQGNSA. CDR3 size: 18 residues. Trimming cost V 1 base and J 0 bases, with 16 bases left between them. CDR3 region: CASSLVSSAALAKNIQYF. CDR3 nucleotides: TGTGCCAGCAGCTTAGTTTCTAGCGCGGCCTTAGCCAAAAACATTCAGTACTTC.

In its sample, this clonotype was seen a few times. The chain recombines TRBV28 with TRBJ2-3, with 7 bases matching TRBD2. Germline V lookup: CDR1 MDHEN, CDR2 SYDVKM. CDR3 length: 17 amino acids. Trimming removed 5 bases from V and 0 bases from J; junction bases left unmatched: 11. The CDR3 reads CASSPVGRALSTDTQYF. In DNA, the CDR3 is TGTGCCAGCAGTCCGGTAGGGAGGGCTCTTAGCACAGATACGCAGTATTTT.